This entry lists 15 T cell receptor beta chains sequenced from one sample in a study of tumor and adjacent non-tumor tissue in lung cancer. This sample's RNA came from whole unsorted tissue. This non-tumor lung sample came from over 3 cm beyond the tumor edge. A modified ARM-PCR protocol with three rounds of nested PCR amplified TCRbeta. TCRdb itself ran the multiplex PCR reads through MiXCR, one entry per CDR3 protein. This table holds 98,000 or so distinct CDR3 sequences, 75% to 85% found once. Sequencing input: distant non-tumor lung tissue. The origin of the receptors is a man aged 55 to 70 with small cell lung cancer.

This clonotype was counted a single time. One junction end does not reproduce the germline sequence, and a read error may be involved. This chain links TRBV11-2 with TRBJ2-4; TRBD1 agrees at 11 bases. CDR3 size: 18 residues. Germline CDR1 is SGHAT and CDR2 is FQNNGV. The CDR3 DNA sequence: TGTGCCAGCAACTTGGAGATGGGACAGGGGGTAGCCAAAAACGTTCAGTACTTC. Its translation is CASNLEMGQGVAKNVQYF.

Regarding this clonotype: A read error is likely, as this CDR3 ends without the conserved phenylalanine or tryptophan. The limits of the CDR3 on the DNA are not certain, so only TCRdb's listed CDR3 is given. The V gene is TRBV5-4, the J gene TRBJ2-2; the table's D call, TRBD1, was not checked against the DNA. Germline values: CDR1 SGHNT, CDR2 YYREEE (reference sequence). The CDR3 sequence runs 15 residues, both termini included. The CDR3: CANSLRDRSSGELLS.

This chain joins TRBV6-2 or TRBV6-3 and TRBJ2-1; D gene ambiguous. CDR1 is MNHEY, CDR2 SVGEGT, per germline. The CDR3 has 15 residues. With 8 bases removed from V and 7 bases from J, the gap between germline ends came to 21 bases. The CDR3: CASPSLRGVQNEQFF. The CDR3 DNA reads TGTGCCAGCCCCAGCCTTAGAGGAGTCCAAAATGAGCAGTTCTTC.

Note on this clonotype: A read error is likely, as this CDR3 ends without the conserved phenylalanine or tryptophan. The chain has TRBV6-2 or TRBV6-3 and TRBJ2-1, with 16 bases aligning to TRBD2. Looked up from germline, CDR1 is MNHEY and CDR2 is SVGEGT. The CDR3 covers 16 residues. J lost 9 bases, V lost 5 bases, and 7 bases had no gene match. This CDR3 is CASSLQGLAGGVEQFL. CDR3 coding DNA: TGTGCCAGCAGTCTACAGGGACTAGCGGGGGGGGTTGAGCAGTTCTTG.

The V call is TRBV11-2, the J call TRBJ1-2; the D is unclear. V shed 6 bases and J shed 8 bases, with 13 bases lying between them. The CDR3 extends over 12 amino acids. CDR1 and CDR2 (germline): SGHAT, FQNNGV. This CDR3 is CASRQYDGGYTF. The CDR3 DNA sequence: TGTGCCAGCAGACAATACGACGGCGGCTACACCTTC.

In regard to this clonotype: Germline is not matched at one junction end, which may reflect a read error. The CDR3 sequence is CACRLGLAGNNEQFF. The CDR3, as DNA: TGCGCCTGCAGGCTTGGACTAGCGGGAAACAATGAGCAGTTCTTC. The rearrangement uses TRBV4-1 and TRBJ2-1; TRBD2 agrees at 12 bases. CDR1 is MGHRA and CDR2 is YSYEKL in the germline V gene. The CDR3 extends over 15 amino acids.

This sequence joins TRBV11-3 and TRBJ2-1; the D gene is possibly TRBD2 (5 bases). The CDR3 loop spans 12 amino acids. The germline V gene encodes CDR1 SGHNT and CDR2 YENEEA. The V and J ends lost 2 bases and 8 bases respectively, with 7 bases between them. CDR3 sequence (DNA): TGTGCCAGCAGCTTATGGACTTATGAGCAGTTCTTC. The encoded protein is CASSLWTYEQFF.

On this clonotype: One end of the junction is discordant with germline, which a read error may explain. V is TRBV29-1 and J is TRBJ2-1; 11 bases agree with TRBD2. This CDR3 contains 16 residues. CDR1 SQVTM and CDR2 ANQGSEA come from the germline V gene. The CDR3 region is CSVEVQWLAGGNELIF. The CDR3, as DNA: TGCAGCGTTGAAGTTCAATGGCTAGCGGGAGGCAATGAGCTGATCTTC.

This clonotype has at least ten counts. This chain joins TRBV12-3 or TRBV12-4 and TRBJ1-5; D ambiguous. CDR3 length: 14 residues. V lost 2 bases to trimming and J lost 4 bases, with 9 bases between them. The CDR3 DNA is TGTGCCAGCAGTTTACGACACCTAAATCAGCCCCAGCATTTT. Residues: CASSLRHLNQPQHF.

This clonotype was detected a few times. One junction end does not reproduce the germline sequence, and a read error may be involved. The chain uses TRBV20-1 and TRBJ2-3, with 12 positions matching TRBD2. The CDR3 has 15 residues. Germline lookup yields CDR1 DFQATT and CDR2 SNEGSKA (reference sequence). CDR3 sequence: CSARASGRGTDTQYF. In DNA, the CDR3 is TGCAGTGCGAGAGCTAGCGGGAGGGGCACAGATACGCAGTATTTT.

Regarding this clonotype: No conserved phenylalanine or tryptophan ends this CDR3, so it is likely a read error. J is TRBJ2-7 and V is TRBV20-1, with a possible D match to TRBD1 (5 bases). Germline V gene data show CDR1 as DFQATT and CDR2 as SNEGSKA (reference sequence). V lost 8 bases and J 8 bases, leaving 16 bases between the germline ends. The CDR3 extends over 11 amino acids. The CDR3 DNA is TGCAGTCCTTGGTGGGGCGACAAGCAGTACATC. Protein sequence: CSPWWGDKQYI.

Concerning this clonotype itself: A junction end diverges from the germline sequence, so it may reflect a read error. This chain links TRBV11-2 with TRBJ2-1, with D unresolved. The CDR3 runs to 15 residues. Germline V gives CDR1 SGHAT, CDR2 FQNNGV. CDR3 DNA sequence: TGTGCCAACACCTTAGAGCCCGCCTCCTATAATGAGCAGTTCTTC. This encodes CANTLEPASYNEQFF.

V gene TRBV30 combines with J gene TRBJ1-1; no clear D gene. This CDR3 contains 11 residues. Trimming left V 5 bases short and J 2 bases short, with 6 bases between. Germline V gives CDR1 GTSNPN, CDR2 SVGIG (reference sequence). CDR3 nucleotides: TGTGCCTGGCGTAGAAACACTGAAGCTTTCTTT. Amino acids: CAWRRNTEAFF.

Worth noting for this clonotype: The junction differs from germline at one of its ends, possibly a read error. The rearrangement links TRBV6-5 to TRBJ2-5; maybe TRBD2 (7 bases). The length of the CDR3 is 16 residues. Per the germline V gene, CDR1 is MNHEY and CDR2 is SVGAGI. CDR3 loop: CASSYLGGAPRETQYF. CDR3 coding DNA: TGTGCCAGTAGTTACTTGGGGGGGGCGCCCCGAGAGACCCAGTACTTC.

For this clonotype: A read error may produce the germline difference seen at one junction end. Here the CDR3 DNA reads TGTGCAAGCAGTAGACAGCGGTTCAGAGTGGAGCTGTTTTTT. Residues: CASSRQRFRVELFF. The chain combines TRBV12-3 or TRBV12-4 with TRBJ2-2, with D perhaps matching TRBD1 or TRBD2 (5 bases each). This CDR3 is built from 14 residues.